Below, one T cell receptor (beta chain) is given with its context. Germline loops: CDR1 LGHDT, CDR2 YNNKEL (reference sequence). The CDR3 is made up of 16 amino acids. The V and J ends lost 4 bases and 9 bases respectively, with 21 bases between them. These data come from a study of prognosis after radiotherapy for stage I lung cancer. Template was genomic DNA; TCR beta CDR3 amplified in two multiplex PCR rounds. Primers were specific to each TRBV and TRBJ gene in first-round PCR. TCRdb re-analysed the multiplex PCR reads in MiXCR, keeping a single row per CDR3 protein. Of about 27,000 distinct CDR3 sequences detected, around 46% appear once; the ten largest clones hold 14% to 15%.

The sequence was obtained from a donor of 50 years or more with non-small cell lung cancer. Material: PBMCs, obtained before or after stereotactic body radiation therapy (not recorded which). V and J are TRBV3-1 and TRBJ2-2, with a possible D match to TRBD1 (7 bases). CDR3 sequence (DNA): TGTGCCAGCAGCCGCTCAGGGGGAGGCGGGAACTGGGAGCTGTTTTTT. This translates into CASSRSGGGGNWELFF.